A single sample gave rise to the 9 T cell receptor beta chains below, sequenced in a study of blood T cell repertoires in COVID-19. Some clones are missing from TCRdb's copy, which holds only in-frame ones; the method was immunoSEQ multiplex PCR. The sample includes about 150,000 clones, more than 75% of them seen just once. Sequencing used peripheral blood. All receptors derive from a man between 65 and 85 years old with acute or convalescent COVID-19.

The chain combines TRBV7-9 with TRBJ1-4, with 7 bases identical to TRBD1. V dropped 6 bases and J dropped 3; count of bases not matched to a gene: 4. Germline assignment: CDR1 SEHNR and CDR2 FQNEAQ (reference sequence). This CDR3 spans 14 amino acids. As DNA, the CDR3 is TGTGCCAGCAGGGCCGGGACAGCTAATGAAAAACTGTTTTTT. This encodes CASRAGTANEKLFF.

V gene TRBV28 combines with J gene TRBJ2-5; 7 nucleotides match TRBD2. Germline values: CDR1 MDHEN, CDR2 SYDVKM. The ends lost 2 bases at V and 4 bases at J; junction bases unmatched: 4. The CDR3 is 14 amino acids. The CDR3 DNA is TGTGCCAGCAGTTTAGCGGGGAGGGCAGAGACCCAGTACTTC. Residues: CASSLAGRAETQYF.

The genes are TRBV3-1 (or the pseudogene TRBV3-2) and TRBJ2-1; 9 bases map to TRBD1. V lost 2 bases and J lost 5; bases outside the gene matches: 4. CDR3 length: 15 residues. Germline CDR1 reads LGHDT; CDR2 reads YNNKEL (reference sequence). The CDR3: CASSQRGQGNNEQFF. The CDR3 nucleotides are TGTGCCAGCAGCCAACGGGGACAGGGAAACAATGAGCAGTTCTTC.

J is TRBJ1-2 and V is TRBV4-1, with 9 nucleotides matching TRBD1. The CDR3 totals 16 residues. Germline V CDR1 and CDR2: MGHRA, YSYEKL. Losses at the gene ends were 0 bases for V and 8 bases for J; bases not matched to a gene: 10. The CDR3 DNA reads as TGCGCCAGCAGCCAAGATCCTTATGGGACAGGGCTGGGCTACACCTTC. Translating it yields CASSQDPYGTGLGYTF.

The CDR3 is CASSTRLAVGTDTQYF. CDR3 bases: TGTGCCAGCAGCACCCGACTAGCGGTGGGCACAGATACGCAGTATTTT. The chain links TRBV11-2 to TRBJ2-3; 9 positions agree with TRBD2. V trimming: 5 bases; J trimming: 1 base; junction bases outside the gene matches: 7. Per the germline V gene, CDR1 is SGHAT and CDR2 is FQNNGV. This CDR3 contains 16 residues.

This clone was detected only once. The rearrangement joins TRBV5-5 to TRBJ2-1; unclear D gene. The V gene's germline CDR1 is SGHKS and CDR2 YYEKEE (reference sequence). V lost 2 bases to trimming and J lost 6 bases, with 6 bases between them. The CDR3 is 12 amino acids. The CDR3 sequence: CASSFPFNEQFF. As DNA, the CDR3 is TGTGCCAGCAGCTTCCCTTTCAATGAGCAGTTCTTC.

The chain carries TRBV14 and TRBJ2-1, with 11 bases identical to TRBD2. The CDR3 runs to 15 residues. Germline CDR1 reads SGHDN; CDR2 reads FVKESK. With V trimmed by 3 bases and J by 10 bases, 8 bases remained unmatched. This CDR3 reads CASSHPSGRTQEQFF. The CDR3 nucleotides are TGTGCCAGCAGCCACCCTAGCGGGAGGACTCAAGAGCAGTTCTTC.

This clone was seen a few times. The chain links TRBV5-4 to TRBJ1-4, with D unclear. CDR1 SGHNT and CDR2 YYREEE come from the germline V gene (reference sequence). CDR3 size: 14 residues. Deletions cut 5 bases from V and 4 bases from J, with 12 bases between. CDR3 DNA: TGTGCCAGCAGTTCCGGGAGAAATAATGAAAAACTGTTTTTT. Encoded protein: CASSSGRNNEKLFF.

This clone was seen a single time. This rearrangement joins TRBV9 to TRBJ1-5; TRBD1 matches 7 bases. The germline CDR1 and CDR2 sequences are SGDLS and YYNGEE. The CDR3 consists of 16 residues. The V gene end was trimmed by 0 bases and the J gene end by 4 bases; junction bases not matched to a gene: 7. CDR3 residues: CASSVGAGGTNQPQHF. The CDR3, as DNA: TGTGCCAGCAGCGTAGGGGCAGGGGGAACAAATCAGCCCCAGCATTTT.